One sample yielded the 30 T cell receptor beta chains listed below, sequenced in a study of blood T cell repertoires in COVID-19. Sequencing used immunoSEQ multiplex PCR; TCRdb keeps in-frame clones, though not all of them. The sample carries under 300,000 clones, around four fifths recorded once. Input material: peripheral blood. All receptors derive from an older woman with active or convalescent COVID-19.

This chain links TRBV5-1 with TRBJ1-1; TRBD1 is a possible D gene (5 bases). The CDR3 runs to 15 residues. Germline values: CDR1 SGHRS, CDR2 YFSETQ. The V end was cut by 0 bases, the J end by 4 bases, with 13 bases between. The CDR3 protein is CASSLVGGLSTEAFF. CDR3 DNA sequence: TGCGCCAGCAGCTTGGTTGGGGGGTTGAGCACTGAAGCTTTCTTT.

J is TRBJ1-4 and V is TRBV19, with D uncertain. The CDR3 has 13 residues. Germline values: CDR1 LNHDA, CDR2 SQIVND (reference sequence). Trimming took off 4 bases at V and 8 bases at J, with 11 bases between the two ends. This chain's CDR3 is CASSTASVEKLFF. DNA for the CDR3: TGTGCCAGTAGTACCGCCTCGGTAGAAAAACTGTTTTTT.

This clone was seen a few times. The gene calls are TRBV7-3 and TRBJ2-2; unclear D gene. The CDR3 has 16 amino acids. In germline, CDR1 is SGHTA, CDR2 FQGTGA. The V and J ends lost 3 bases and 0 bases respectively, with 11 bases between them. CDR3 protein: CASSLVLAANTGELFF. The CDR3 DNA reads TGTGCCAGCAGCTTGGTTCTTGCGGCGAACACCGGGGAGCTGTTTTTT. The whole variable domain, filled in from reference TRBV7-3 and TRBJ2-2, reads GAGVSQTPSNKVTEKGKYVELRCDPISGHTALYWYRQSLGQGPEFLIYFQGTGAADDSGLPNDRFFAVRPEGSVSTLKIQRTERGDSAVYLCASSLVLAANTGELFFGEGSRLTVL.

The chain links TRBV29-1 to TRBJ1-4; TRBD1 matches at 7 bases. This CDR3 is 17 amino acids long. Trimming removed 0 bases from V and 5 bases from J; junction bases left unmatched: 12. Germline CDR1 reads SQVTM; CDR2 reads ANQGSEA. This CDR3 is CSVEEARPGQQNEKLFF. As DNA, the CDR3 is TGCAGCGTTGAAGAGGCTCGTCCGGGACAGCAGAATGAAAAACTGTTTTTT.

J is TRBJ1-2 and V is TRBV5-1, with TRBD1 matching over 8 bases. The V segment lost 0 bases and the J segment 6 bases; nucleotides outside the gene matches: 1. CDR1 and CDR2 (germline): SGHRS, YFSETQ. The length of the CDR3 is 13 residues. The CDR3 protein is CASSLAGGDGYTF. The CDR3 DNA is TGCGCCAGCAGCTTGGCAGGGGGCGATGGCTACACCTTC.

V usage is TRBV6-5 and J usage is TRBJ2-7; tentatively, D is TRBD2 (5 bases). This CDR3 spans 14 amino acids. The V gene lost 5 bases and the J gene lost 2 bases, with 13 bases spanning the gap. Germline V gene data show CDR1 as MNHEY and CDR2 as SVGAGI. This CDR3 reads CASSNQGGAYEQYF. The CDR3, as DNA: TGTGCCAGCAGTAATCAAGGAGGCGCCTACGAGCAGTACTTC.

This chain links TRBV28 with TRBJ1-1; TRBD1 agrees at 9 bases. The ends lost 5 bases at V and 6 bases at J; junction bases unmatched: 13. CDR1 is MDHEN, CDR2 SYDVKM, per germline. The CDR3 loop spans 16 amino acids. DNA for the CDR3: TGTGCCAGCAGTGATAGATCCGGGACAGGGAAACCTGAAGCTTTCTTT. It yields the protein CASSDRSGTGKPEAFF.

This chain connects TRBV7-2 to TRBJ1-2; TRBD1 agrees at 9 bases. CDR3 size: 15 residues. Germline CDR1 is SGHTA and CDR2 is FQGNSA. The junction had 3 bases not matched to a gene; V was cut back by 1 base and J by 3 bases. Written as DNA, the CDR3 is TGTGCCAGCAGCTTAGGTTGGGACAGGGACTATGGCTACACCTTC. It encodes CASSLGWDRDYGYTF.

The sample holds a few counts of this clone. The chain carries TRBV7-3 and TRBJ2-6; D unclear. Per germline, CDR1 SGHTA and CDR2 FQGTGA. Between the trimmed V and J ends, which lost 2 bases and 0 bases, there was a span of 5 bases. The length of the CDR3 is 15 residues. CDR3 nucleotide sequence: TGTGCCAGCAGCTTACCACACTCTGGGGCCAACGTCCTGACTTTC. This codes for CASSLPHSGANVLTF.

The J gene is TRBJ2-1, the V gene TRBV10-3; tentative D call: TRBD2 (5 bases). This CDR3 has 16 amino acids. Germline CDR1 is ENHRY and CDR2 is SYGVKD. Trimming cost V 0 bases and J 3 bases, with 12 bases left between them. This CDR3 is CAISESWRQDYNEQFF. The CDR3 DNA follows: TGTGCCATCAGTGAGTCGTGGAGGCAGGACTACAATGAGCAGTTCTTC.

This clone was picked up one time. V gene TRBV7-9 combines with J gene TRBJ2-5; tentative D call: TRBD2 (5 bases). Trimming cost V 3 bases and J 5 bases, with 13 bases left between them. Germline V gene lookup returns CDR1 SEHNR and CDR2 FQNEAQ (reference sequence). The CDR3 runs 14 residues. CDR3 amino acids: CASSFSVGWETQYF. CDR3 DNA sequence: TGTGCCAGCAGCTTTAGCGTGGGGTGGGAGACCCAGTACTTC.

CDR3 loop: CASSQGLGSGNTIYF. The CDR3 bases are TGTGCCAGCAGCCAGGGACTGGGATCTGGAAACACCATATATTTT. The V gene is TRBV11-2, the J gene TRBJ1-3; D is perhaps TRBD1 (5 bases). Germline V gene lookup returns CDR1 SGHAT and CDR2 FQNNGV. The CDR3 runs to 15 residues. Trimming stripped 5 bases from V and 1 base from J, with 12 bases between.

CDR3: CASRRNGEVPPVGYTF. In DNA form, the CDR3 reads TGTGCCAGCAGGCGGAACGGGGAAGTCCCCCCGGTAGGCTACACCTTC. The genes are TRBV28 and TRBJ1-2; D not certain. Trimming took off 6 bases at V and 8 bases at J, with 25 bases between the two ends. This CDR3 spans 16 amino acids. Germline V gene lookup returns CDR1 MDHEN and CDR2 SYDVKM.

The chain links TRBV4-1 to TRBJ2-6; 9 positions match TRBD1. The V gene end was trimmed by 0 bases and the J gene end by 1 base; junction bases not matched to a gene: 4. CDR3 length: 18 amino acids. CDR1 and CDR2 (germline): MGHRA, YSYEKL. The CDR3 spells CASSQEGQGLSGANVLTF. Written as DNA, the CDR3 is TGCGCCAGCAGCCAAGAAGGACAGGGGCTATCTGGGGCCAACGTCCTGACTTTC.

V gene TRBV10-2 combines with J gene TRBJ2-1; 9 bases agree with TRBD2. The J segment lost 9 bases and the V segment lost 5 bases, leaving 11 bases of the junction unmatched. Germline CDR1 and CDR2: WSHSY and SAAADI. The CDR3 length is 15 residues. Here the CDR3 DNA reads TGCGCCAGCAGTTTAGTAGCGGGGGCCACGGGTGAGCAGTTCTTC. Its protein product is CASSLVAGATGEQFF.

The chain joins TRBV25-1 to TRBJ1-5; D is unresolved. The CDR3 has 12 amino acids. Germline CDR1 and CDR2: MGHDK and SYGVNS. V was clipped by 3 bases and J by 3 bases, with 3 bases between them. CDR3 in DNA: TGTGCCAGCAGTGACTACAATCAGCCCCAGCATTTT. Protein: CASSDYNQPQHF.

V usage is TRBV6-5 and J usage is TRBJ1-6, with D hard to call. The CDR3 is made up of 15 amino acids. Trimming took off 6 bases at V and 0 bases at J, with 9 bases between the two ends. Germline V lookup: CDR1 MNHEY, CDR2 SVGAGI. CDR3 region: CASRQSSSYNSPLHF. CDR3 sequence (DNA): TGTGCCAGCAGACAGTCGAGCTCCTATAATTCACCCCTCCACTTT.

This clone was seen a handful of times. The rearrangement joins TRBV6-1 to TRBJ1-4; TRBD1 matches 7 bases. The ends lost 3 bases at V and 5 bases at J; junction bases unmatched: 12. The CDR3 totals 17 residues. Per the germline V gene, CDR1 is MNHNS and CDR2 is SASEGT. The CDR3 loop is CASSDRGTEIVNEKLFF. The CDR3 DNA reads as TGTGCCAGCAGTGACAGGGGGACAGAAATAGTGAATGAAAAACTGTTTTTT.

V and J are TRBV10-3 and TRBJ1-2; 8 bases align to TRBD1. In germline, CDR1 is ENHRY, CDR2 SYGVKD. The length of the CDR3 is 18 residues. V was pared by 3 bases and J by 8 bases, with 20 bases of the junction left unmatched. Written as DNA, the CDR3 is TGTGCCATCAGTGATCAAGCCGCGACAGGGGCCCTTTTTACCGGCTACACCTTC. It codes for CAISDQAATGALFTGYTF.

The V gene is TRBV20-1, the J gene TRBJ2-1, with 11 bases fitting TRBD1. The CDR3 is made up of 11 amino acids. Unmatched junction bases numbered 6, after V lost 5 bases and J lost 15 bases. Germline CDR1 reads DFQATT; CDR2 reads SNEGSKA (reference sequence). The CDR3: CSARGQGAMFF. For the CDR3, the DNA is TGCAGTGCTCGCGGACAGGGGGCTATGTTCTTC.

The CDR3 sequence: CASSQQQGRWGIQYF. Here the CDR3 DNA reads TGCGCCAGCAGCCAGCAACAGGGGAGGTGGGGCATTCAGTACTTC. The rearrangement joins TRBV4-1 to TRBJ2-4; D might be TRBD1 (7 bases). The ends were cut back, 3 bases at V and 9 bases at J, with 18 bases in the middle. Germline-derived CDR1 and CDR2 are MGHRA and YSYEKL. The CDR3 has 15 amino acids.

The chain employs TRBV2 and TRBJ2-2, with D tentatively TRBD1 (6 bases). V dropped 6 bases and J dropped 5 bases, with 13 bases sitting between them. This CDR3 comprises 14 residues. CDR1 and CDR2 from the germline V gene are SNHLY and FYNNEI. The CDR3 sequence is CASRTQGSTGELFF. The CDR3 DNA reads as TGTGCCAGCAGAACTCAGGGGTCGACCGGGGAGCTGTTTTTT. Variable domain in full (rest from reference TRBV2 and TRBJ2-2): EPEVTQTPSHQVTQMGQEVILRCVPISNHLYFYWYRQILGQKVEFLVSFYNNEISEKSEIFDDQFSVERPDGSNFTLKIRSTKLEDSAMYFCASRTQGSTGELFFGEGSRLTVL.

The gene calls are TRBV14 and TRBJ2-2; 13 bases align to TRBD2. Germline values: CDR1 SGHDN, CDR2 FVKESK. CDR3 length equals 20 residues. J was trimmed by 1 base and V by 5 bases; bases with no gene match: 13. The CDR3 nucleotides are TGTGCCAGCAGCAGCCGCTGGACTAGCGGGGGCGGATGGAACACCGGGGAGCTGTTTTTT. This codes for CASSSRWTSGGGWNTGELFF.

The chain couples TRBV28 to TRBJ1-5, with D perhaps matching TRBD1 (6 bases). Germline V gene lookup returns CDR1 MDHEN and CDR2 SYDVKM. The V and J ends lost 2 bases and 6 bases respectively, with 17 bases between them. The CDR3 covers 16 residues. The CDR3 DNA follows: TGTGCCAGCAGTTTACGAGGCAGGGGAAGGGGTCAGCCCCAGCATTTT. Translated, it gives CASSLRGRGRGQPQHF.

This rearrangement joins TRBV15 to TRBJ1-3; D is unclear. V lost 0 bases and J 0 bases, leaving 6 bases between the germline ends. There are 15 residues in the CDR3. The V gene's germline CDR1 is LNHNV and CDR2 YYDKDF (reference sequence). The CDR3 sequence: CATSRDLSSGNTIYF. For the CDR3, the DNA is TGTGCCACCAGCAGAGATCTTAGCTCTGGAAACACCATATATTTT.

CDR3 sequence (DNA): TGTGCCAGCAGCTATAGCCAGGGGAGGCAGTTCTTC. It specifies CASSYSQGRQFF. The rearrangement uses TRBV7-8 and TRBJ2-1; D is perhaps TRBD1 (6 bases). The CDR3 covers 12 residues. In germline, CDR1 is SGHVS, CDR2 FQNEAQ. The V end lost 4 bases, the J end lost 12 bases, and 13 bases lay between the germline ends.

This clone was observed a handful of times. The chain has TRBV29-1 and TRBJ2-2; D is perhaps TRBD1 (6 bases). CDR3 length: 14 amino acids. CDR1 and CDR2 (germline): SQVTM, ANQGSEA. The ends were cut back, 5 bases at V and 6 bases at J, with 16 bases in the middle. This chain's CDR3 is CSVRSGQYSGELFF. In DNA, the CDR3 is TGCAGCGTTCGATCCGGACAGTACTCCGGGGAGCTGTTTTTT.

This chain links TRBV5-3 with TRBJ2-5, with 10 bases lining up with TRBD2. TRBV5-3 is recorded as an ORF, its role being uncertain. The CDR3 is 15 amino acids. V shed 1 base, J shed 2 bases, and the junction held 2 bases outside the gene matches. In DNA, the CDR3 is TGTGCCAGAAGCTTGCGACTAGCGGGTCAAGAGACCCAGTACTTC. It encodes CARSLRLAGQETQYF.

The chain recombines TRBV3-1 (or the pseudogene TRBV3-2) with TRBJ2-3; 8 bases align to TRBD1. Unmatched junction bases numbered 5, after V lost 6 bases and J lost 0 bases. The CDR3 covers 15 residues. CDR1 and CDR2 from the germline V gene are LGHDT and YNNKEL (reference sequence). The CDR3 nucleotides are TGTGCCAGCAGAGACAGGGGCCGGAGCACAGATACGCAGTATTTT. Its translation: CASRDRGRSTDTQYF.

This chain uses TRBV3-1 (or the pseudogene TRBV3-2) with TRBJ2-5; 9 positions agree with TRBD2. The CDR3 consists of 16 residues. The V gene's germline CDR1 is LGHDT and CDR2 YNNKEL (reference sequence). V lost 4 bases, J lost 1 base, and 7 bases stayed unmatched. The CDR3 is CASSLRSSGVQETQYF. The CDR3 DNA reads as TGTGCCAGCAGCCTCCGTTCTAGCGGGGTCCAAGAGACCCAGTACTTC.